This T cell receptor (beta chain) was documented in a study of blood T cell repertoires in COVID-19. Turning to the study itself: Both acute and convalescent COVID-19 samples were obtained from the United States, Italy and Spain. PBMCs, B-cell-depleted T cells, or T cells were the source of the cDNA or gDNA that made up the material.

In the authors' methods: How many nucleated cells were present was estimated from reference gene primer amplification. Sequencing used immunoSEQ multiplex PCR; TCRdb keeps in-frame clones, though not all of them. Clone size and the V and J calls come from that table; the DNA yielded D and trimming. This table has 200,000 to 250,000 clones, 85% to 90% appearing once. Germline V gene lookup returns CDR1 SEHNR and CDR2 FQNEAQ (reference sequence). CDR3 length: 14 residues. V dropped 3 bases and J dropped 6; count of bases not matched to a gene: 7. This TCR derives from a man in his thirties or forties with COVID-19, enrolled during active disease. J is TRBJ1-1 and V is TRBV7-9, with 7 bases fitting TRBD1. The specimen sequenced was peripheral blood. For the CDR3, the DNA is TGTGCCAGCAGCTTGACAGGGAGGCAAGCTGAAGCTTTCTTT. This gives the protein CASSLTGRQAEAFF.